A single sample is the source of the 26 T cell receptor beta chains below, sequenced in a study of blood T cell repertoires in COVID-19. The protocol was immunoSEQ multiplex PCR, while the TCRdb copy is restricted to in-frame clones and leaves out a portion. The sample contains 25,000 to 30,000 clones, 65% to 90% of which appear only once. The specimen was peripheral blood. The receptors derive from a human donor in a cohort sampled during active COVID-19.

The table lists this clone with a few counts. The chain links TRBV19 to TRBJ2-1, with D possibly matching TRBD2 (5 bases). Germline-derived CDR1 and CDR2 are LNHDA and SQIVND (reference sequence). The CDR3 contains 16 residues. Trimming took 4 bases from V and 2 from J, leaving 15 bases between them. For the CDR3, the DNA is TGTGCCAGTAGTAGTGGCGAGACTATAACCTACAATGAGCAGTTCTTC. Translated: CASSSGETITYNEQFF.

The chain carries TRBV18 and TRBJ2-1; D possibly corresponds to TRBD2 (6 bases). This CDR3 contains 16 residues. Germline V gives CDR1 KGHSH, CDR2 LQKENI. The V and J ends lost 3 bases and 7 bases respectively, with 19 bases between them. In nucleotides, the CDR3 is TGTGCCAGCTCACCGACGGGAGAAACTACATGGAATGAGCAGTTCTTC. It yields the protein CASSPTGETTWNEQFF. The full variable domain, its missing parts supplied by reference TRBV18 and TRBJ2-1, is NAGVMQNPRHLVRRRGQEARLRCSPMKGHSHVYWYRQLPEEGLKFMVYLQKENIIDESGMPKERFSAEFPKEGPSILRIQQVVRGDSAAYFCASSPTGETTWNEQFFGPGTRLTVL.

The chain carries TRBV5-6 and TRBJ2-3; 9 bases map to TRBD1. The germline gives CDR1 SGHDT, CDR2 YYEEEE. The V gene end was trimmed by 4 bases and the J gene end by 7 bases; junction bases not matched to a gene: 13. The CDR3 has 16 amino acids. CDR3 amino acids: CASSPLGDRDSNTQYF. The DNA of the CDR3 is TGTGCCAGCAGCCCCCTGGGGGACAGGGATTCCAATACGCAGTATTTT.

The rearrangement links TRBV29-1 to TRBJ1-1; D uncertain. CDR1 and CDR2 from the germline V gene are SQVTM and ANQGSEA. V was trimmed by 6 bases and J by 0 bases, leaving 14 bases between them. This CDR3 is 14 amino acids long. In DNA, the CDR3 is TGCAGCGTGGAGTGGGGTAGCGTGAACACTGAAGCTTTCTTT. It specifies CSVEWGSVNTEAFF.

The chain couples TRBV19 to TRBJ2-7, with D uncertain. The length of the CDR3 is 13 residues. V lost 1 base and J 5 bases, leaving 9 bases between the germline ends. Germline values: CDR1 LNHDA, CDR2 SQIVND (reference sequence). CDR3 in amino acids: CASSIAARNEQYF. In DNA form, the CDR3 reads TGTGCCAGTAGTATAGCAGCGAGGAACGAGCAGTACTTC.

V is TRBV27 and J is TRBJ1-5; D is ambiguous. The V and J ends lost 7 bases and 3 bases respectively, with 10 bases between them. The CDR3 totals 13 residues. Germline V gene data show CDR1 as MNHEY and CDR2 as SMNVEV (reference sequence). CDR3 amino acids: CASTPGDNQPQHF. The CDR3 DNA reads as TGTGCCAGCACCCCCGGAGACAATCAGCCCCAGCATTTT.

The chain links TRBV6-2 or TRBV6-3 to TRBJ1-1; 10 bases agree with TRBD1. Germline lookup yields CDR1 MNHEY and CDR2 SVGEGT. The ends lost 5 bases at V and 2 bases at J; junction bases unmatched: 2. This CDR3 is built from 14 residues. The DNA of the CDR3 is TGTGCCAGCAGTATGACAGGGGGCAACACTGAAGCTTTCTTT. Translating it yields CASSMTGGNTEAFF.

J is TRBJ2-7 and V is TRBV11-2, with 7 bases lining up with TRBD1. Germline V gene lookup returns CDR1 SGHAT and CDR2 FQNNGV. CDR3 length: 16 residues. V trimming: 3 bases; J trimming: 5 bases; junction bases outside the gene matches: 13. The CDR3 DNA sequence: TGTGCCAGCAGCTTGTACCGAGGCAGGGGGAAACACGAGCAGTACTTC. Protein: CASSLYRGRGKHEQYF.

V gene TRBV10-1 combines with J gene TRBJ2-5; perhaps TRBD2 as D (6 bases). From germline, CDR1 is WNHNN and CDR2 SYGVQD (reference sequence). V shed 6 bases and J shed 5 bases, with 13 bases lying between them. The CDR3 is made up of 13 amino acids. The CDR3 DNA reads as TGCGCCAGCAGCCCTGCCGGGAGTGAGACCCAGTACTTC. Protein product: CASSPAGSETQYF.

The V gene is TRBV20-1, the J gene TRBJ2-1; 7 bases agree with TRBD2. The V and J ends lost 3 bases and 7 bases, in that order; junction bases with no gene match: 6. The CDR3 has 13 amino acids. CDR1 is DFQATT, CDR2 SNEGSKA, per germline (reference sequence). The CDR3 protein is CSASRLGGNEQFF. The CDR3 DNA follows: TGCAGTGCTAGTCGGTTGGGGGGGAATGAGCAGTTCTTC.

The chain joins TRBV29-1 to TRBJ2-3, with TRBD2 matching 9 bases. Germline V gene lookup returns CDR1 SQVTM and CDR2 ANQGSEA. The V and J ends lost 6 bases and 3 bases, in that order; junction bases with no gene match: 10. The CDR3 runs to 15 residues. The CDR3 loop is CSVRPKAGGTDTQYF. Written as DNA, the CDR3 is TGCAGCGTCCGGCCCAAGGCGGGGGGGACAGATACGCAGTATTTT.

The chain links TRBV4-1 to TRBJ2-3; 14 bases line up with TRBD2. V shed 5 bases and J 3 bases; nucleotides not matched to a gene: 4. Looked up from germline, CDR1 is MGHRA and CDR2 is YSYEKL. CDR3 length: 16 amino acids. The CDR3 here is CASSFGLAGGTDTQYF. The CDR3 region has the DNA TGCGCCAGCAGCTTCGGACTAGCGGGAGGAACAGATACGCAGTATTTT.

The CDR3 region is CASSQEGALVYGYTF. The CDR3 DNA reads as TGCGCCAGCAGCCAAGAAGGGGCCCTCGTCTATGGCTACACCTTC. The chain joins TRBV4-1 to TRBJ1-2; possibly TRBD1 for D (5 bases). The ends were cut back, 0 bases at V and 4 bases at J, with 12 bases in the middle. The length of the CDR3 is 15 residues. Germline CDR1 and CDR2: MGHRA and YSYEKL.

This clone is a singleton in its sample. The V gene is TRBV7-2, the J gene TRBJ1-5; 8 bases agree with TRBD1. V dropped 5 bases and J dropped 6; count of bases not matched to a gene: 6. This CDR3 has 14 amino acids. Germline assignment: CDR1 SGHTA and CDR2 FQGNSA. Written as DNA, the CDR3 is TGTGCCAGCAGCCCCCAGGGGGCAGGTCAGCCCCAGCATTTT. The encoded protein is CASSPQGAGQPQHF.

The V and J genes are TRBV11-2 and TRBJ2-7, with a weak D call TRBD1 (6 bases). The CDR3 is 15 amino acids. With 5 bases removed from V and 4 bases from J, the gap between germline ends came to 18 bases. Germline V gives CDR1 SGHAT, CDR2 FQNNGV. The CDR3 reads CASSLPGQLNYEQYF. In DNA, the CDR3 is TGTGCCAGCAGCCTACCCGGACAGTTAAATTACGAGCAGTACTTC.

Only one count was recorded for this clone. V gene TRBV29-1 combines with J gene TRBJ1-2, with 9 bases matching TRBD1. This CDR3 is built from 15 residues. CDR1 and CDR2 from the germline V gene are SQVTM and ANQGSEA. The trim removed 0 bases at V and 2 bases at J, leaving 4 bases unmatched. The CDR3 nucleotides are TGCAGCGTTGAAGAGGGGACAGGGAACAACTATGGCTACACCTTC. Encoded protein: CSVEEGTGNNYGYTF.

This clone qualifies as medium-sized. V gene TRBV6-4 combines with J gene TRBJ2-1, with 10 bases lining up with TRBD2. The junction had 6 bases not matched to a gene; V was cut back by 6 bases and J by 7 bases. Germline V gives CDR1 MRHNA, CDR2 SNTAGT. This CDR3 spans 14 amino acids. The CDR3 coding sequence is TGTGCCAGCAGCTCACTAGCGGGGCTGAATGAGCAGTTCTTC. This codes for CASSSLAGLNEQFF.

This chain links TRBV5-1 with TRBJ2-7; D possibly corresponds to TRBD1 (6 bases). Germline assignment: CDR1 SGHRS and CDR2 YFSETQ. Trimming stripped 4 bases from V and 2 bases from J, with 13 bases between. This CDR3 has 14 residues. The chain's CDR3 is CASSLEQGTYEQYF. For the CDR3, the DNA is TGCGCCAGCAGCCTTGAACAGGGAACCTACGAGCAGTACTTC.

A single count supports this clone. The CDR3 sequence is CASSLDQSSISPTEYEQYF. In DNA, the CDR3 is TGTGCCAGCAGCTTAGATCAGTCTAGCATAAGTCCAACTGAATACGAGCAGTACTTC. This rearrangement joins TRBV7-2 to TRBJ2-7; D perhaps matches TRBD2 (5 bases). V was trimmed by 1 base and J by 4 bases, leaving 26 bases between them. Germline V gene data show CDR1 as SGHTA and CDR2 as FQGNSA. The CDR3 is 19 residues long.

The chain carries TRBV19 and TRBJ1-1; unclear D gene. Trimming removed 1 base at V and 5 bases at J, with 17 bases between. Germline V gene lookup returns CDR1 LNHDA and CDR2 SQIVND (reference sequence). The CDR3 has 16 residues. The CDR3 sequence: CASSIGSLGEITEAFF. DNA for the CDR3: TGTGCCAGTAGTATAGGATCGTTGGGAGAGATTACTGAAGCTTTCTTT.

The chain has TRBV27 and TRBJ2-3; 7 positions agree with TRBD2. J lost 2 bases, V lost 10 bases, and 15 bases had no gene match. Germline V gene sequence: CDR1 MNHEY, CDR2 SMNVEV (reference sequence). The CDR3 has 16 amino acids. CDR3 nucleotides: TGTGCCACCGCTGTGACTAGCCTAATACTCACAGATACGCAGTATTTT. Translating it yields CATAVTSLILTDTQYF.

This chain joins TRBV6-5 and TRBJ2-5; 9 bases align to TRBD2. CDR1 and CDR2 (germline): MNHEY, SVGAGI. The CDR3 is made up of 12 amino acids. CDR3 sequence reads: CAVGGGGETQYF. DNA for the CDR3: TGTGCGGTCGGCGGGGGGGGCGAGACCCAGTACTTC.

The chain recombines TRBV7-6 with TRBJ2-7, with a weak D call TRBD1 (5 bases). CDR1 is SGHVS, CDR2 FNYEAQ, per germline. Trimming left V 6 bases short and J 3 bases short, with 18 bases between. This CDR3 has 15 amino acids. CDR3 sequence (DNA): TGTGCCAGCAGTCGCGACAGCCTAGGCGACTACGAGCAGTACTTC. It specifies CASSRDSLGDYEQYF.

The chain employs TRBV19 and TRBJ2-5; no clear D. The length of the CDR3 is 12 residues. From germline, CDR1 is LNHDA and CDR2 SQIVND (reference sequence). For the CDR3, the DNA is TGTGCTCTAAGACACAGCCAAGAGACCCAGTACTTC. Its protein is CALRHSQETQYF.

V is TRBV5-4 and J is TRBJ1-1, with TRBD1 matching over 7 bases. This CDR3 contains 15 residues. With V trimmed by 4 bases and J by 0 bases, 6 bases remained unmatched. Germline CDR1 reads SGHNT; CDR2 reads YYREEE (reference sequence). CDR3 bases: TGTGCCAGCAGCAGGCGGGACAGAATGAACACTGAAGCTTTCTTT. Translated, it gives CASSRRDRMNTEAFF.

This chain uses TRBV9 with TRBJ2-1; the D is unclear. V was shortened by 0 bases and J by 5 bases, with 15 bases between the two germline ends. The length of the CDR3 is 16 residues. Germline V gene lookup returns CDR1 SGDLS and CDR2 YYNGEE. CDR3 nucleotide sequence: TGTGCCAGCAGCGTAGGGGCTTCTCAAATCGACAATGAGCAGTTCTTC. Protein product: CASSVGASQIDNEQFF.